Listed here are 20 T cell receptor beta chains from one sample, sequenced in a study of technical replicates of blood from a few donors. Assay used: immunoSEQ multiplex PCR; TCRdb lists only in-frame clones, some missing. The data show 70,000 to 80,000 clones, 95% to 97% seen once. The sequenced sample consisted of T cells isolated from PBMCs. The receptors originated from a human donor in good health.

The chain links TRBV5-1 to TRBJ2-7; TRBD1 is a possible D gene (6 bases). V was pared by 4 bases and J by 1 base, with 27 bases between. This CDR3 spans 19 amino acids. The germline V gene encodes CDR1 SGHRS and CDR2 YFSETQ. In DNA, the CDR3 is TGCGCCAGCAGCAAAATGGAACCCGTTAACAGGGTAGGGTCCTACGAGCAGTACTTC. The encoded protein is CASSKMEPVNRVGSYEQYF.

V is TRBV27 and J is TRBJ2-3; the match to TRBD2 covers 10 bases. CDR3 size: 15 residues. With 3 bases clipped from V and 2 bases from J, the junction kept 2 bases outside the gene matches. Germline lookup yields CDR1 MNHEY and CDR2 SMNVEV (reference sequence). The CDR3 DNA is TGTGCCAGCAGTTTTGGACTAGCGGACACAGATACGCAGTATTTT. This translates into CASSFGLADTDTQYF.

This chain uses TRBV30 with TRBJ1-3; no reliable D call. Germline values: CDR1 GTSNPN, CDR2 SVGIG (reference sequence). The CDR3 is 14 residues long. The ends were cut back, 1 base at V and 4 bases at J, with 11 bases in the middle. The DNA of the CDR3 is TGTGCCTGGAGTGCGGGATTTTTGGGAAACACCATATATTTT. Residues: CAWSAGFLGNTIYF.

The rearrangement links TRBV19 to TRBJ1-2; D remains ambiguous. V gave up 7 bases and J gave up 5 bases, with 17 bases separating them. CDR1 is LNHDA, CDR2 SQIVND, per germline (reference sequence). The CDR3 is 14 residues long. The CDR3 DNA follows: TGTGCCAGTAAAGTAGCGCGTACAGTATATGGCTACACCTTC. Translating it yields CASKVARTVYGYTF.

This chain links TRBV19 with TRBJ2-7; 9 positions match TRBD1. Trimming removed 5 bases from V and 4 bases from J; junction bases left unmatched: 6. The CDR3 totals 14 residues. The germline V gene has CDR1 LNHDA and CDR2 SQIVND (reference sequence). The CDR3 here is CASSSGQGAYEQYF. CDR3 sequence (DNA): TGTGCCAGTAGTTCGGGACAGGGAGCGTACGAGCAGTACTTC. The entire variable domain, with the rest obtained from reference TRBV19 and TRBJ2-7, is as follows: DGGITQSPKYLFRKEGQNVTLSCEQNLNHDAMYWYRQDPGQGLRLIYYSQIVNDFQKGDIAEGYSVSREKKESFPLTVTSAQKNPTAFYLCASSSGQGAYEQYFGPGTRLTVT.

This clone has a single count. This sequence joins TRBV5-4 and TRBJ2-7; 9 positions agree with TRBD2. Germline V gives CDR1 SGHNT, CDR2 YYREEE (reference sequence). V lost 0 bases to trimming and J lost 2 bases; unmatched junction nucleotides: 3. The CDR3 runs to 15 residues. The CDR3, as DNA: TGTGCCAGCAGCTTGGCGTCTAGCGGGGCCTACGAGCAGTACTTC. As protein: CASSLASSGAYEQYF.

This clone was seen just once. For the CDR3, the DNA is TGTGCCAGCAGTTGGGATGGGACTAGAGGAGATACGCAGTATTTT. Amino acid sequence: CASSWDGTRGDTQYF. The chain recombines TRBV27 with TRBJ2-3; 8 bases fit TRBD2. CDR1 and CDR2 from the germline V gene are MNHEY and SMNVEV (reference sequence). The CDR3 totals 15 residues. Trimming removed 4 bases from V and 5 bases from J; junction bases left unmatched: 8.

V usage is TRBV5-1 and J usage is TRBJ2-1; possibly TRBD2 for D (6 bases). The CDR3 has 15 residues. V was cut by 3 bases and J by 4 bases, with 14 bases left in between. Germline V gives CDR1 SGHRS, CDR2 YFSETQ. This CDR3 reads CASSSPVADYNEQFF. CDR3 nucleotide sequence: TGCGCCAGCAGCTCGCCAGTAGCGGATTACAATGAGCAGTTCTTC.

The rearrangement uses TRBV25-1 and TRBJ1-4, with D unresolved. Per the germline V gene, CDR1 is MGHDK and CDR2 is SYGVNS. This CDR3 region has 15 residues. Trimming removed 7 bases at V and 0 bases at J, with 12 bases between. CDR3 sequence reads: CASMGGVATNEKLFF. The CDR3, as DNA: TGTGCCAGCATGGGCGGGGTTGCAACTAATGAAAAACTGTTTTTT. Full variable domain (outside the CDR3, taken from reference TRBV25-1 and TRBJ1-4): EADIYQTPRYLVIGTGKKITLECSQTMGHDKMYWYQQDPGMELHLIHYSYGVNSTEKGDLSSESTVSRIRTEHFPLTLESARPSHTSQYLCASMGGVATNEKLFFGSGTQLSVL.

The chain is built from TRBV7-8 and TRBJ2-7, with D possibly being TRBD2 (5 bases). V shed 0 bases and J shed 1 base, with 13 bases lying between them. This CDR3 is 16 amino acids long. CDR1 SGHVS and CDR2 FQNEAQ come from the germline V gene. The CDR3 reads CASSLAGISGSYEQYF. Here the CDR3 DNA reads TGTGCCAGCAGCTTAGCGGGCATCTCGGGGTCCTACGAGCAGTACTTC. Together with reference TRBV7-8 and TRBJ2-7, the CDR3 gives the full variable domain: GAGVSQSPRYKVAKRGQDVALRCDPISGHVSLFWYQQALGQGPEFLTYFQNEAQLDKSGLPSDRFFAERPEGSVSTLKIQRTQQEDSAVYLCASSLAGISGSYEQYFGPGTRLTVT.

V is TRBV28 and J is TRBJ2-7, with TRBD2 identical over 11 bases. This CDR3 region has 15 residues. Germline CDR1 and CDR2: MDHEN and SYDVKM. J was trimmed by 5 bases and V by 5 bases; bases with no gene match: 8. This CDR3 is CASSLTLAGVNEQYF. DNA of the CDR3: TGTGCCAGCAGTCTCACACTAGCGGGAGTTAACGAGCAGTACTTC.

The V gene is TRBV5-1, the J gene TRBJ1-5; 10 nucleotides match TRBD1. CDR1 is SGHRS, CDR2 YFSETQ, per germline. The CDR3 runs to 21 residues. Trimming removed 4 bases from V and 0 bases from J; junction bases left unmatched: 19. For the CDR3, the DNA is TGCGCCAGCAGCCTGGATTCGGGACAGGGGTCAACCTCGTATAGCAATCAGCCCCAGCATTTT. Translated: CASSLDSGQGSTSYSNQPQHF. The whole variable domain, remainder taken from reference TRBV5-1 and TRBJ1-5, is KAGVTQTPRYLIKTRGQQVTLSCSPISGHRSVSWYQQTPGQGLQFLFEYFSETQRNKGNFPGRFSGRQFSNSRSEMNVSTLELGDSALYLCASSLDSGQGSTSYSNQPQHFGDGTRLSIL.

The chain recombines TRBV21-1 with TRBJ2-1; TRBD1 is the table's D call, not checked against the DNA. TRBV21-1 is a known pseudogene. The CDR3 runs to 16 residues. The CDR3 loop is CASSGFAGQGYNEQFF. The CDR3 nucleotides are TGTGCCAGCAGCGGTTTTGCGGGACAGGGTTACAATGAGCAGTTCTTC.

The chain employs TRBV5-6 and TRBJ2-7, with 8 bases identical to TRBD2. Trimming removed 5 bases from V and 4 bases from J; junction bases left unmatched: 11. Germline V gene data show CDR1 as SGHDT and CDR2 as YYEEEE. The CDR3 consists of 15 residues. The CDR3 region is CASSEISGNRYEQYF. In DNA form, the CDR3 reads TGTGCCAGCAGTGAGATTAGCGGGAACCGTTACGAGCAGTACTTC. Using reference TRBV5-6 and TRBJ2-7 for the parts outside the CDR3, the full variable domain is DAGVTQSPTHLIKTRGQQVTLRCSPKSGHDTVSWYQQALGQGPQFIFQYYEEEERQRGNFPDRFSGHQFPNYSSELNVNALLLGDSALYLCASSEISGNRYEQYFGPGTRLTVT.

The rearrangement uses TRBV5-6 and TRBJ1-3; tentatively, D is TRBD1 (5 bases). Germline-derived CDR1 and CDR2 are SGHDT and YYEEEE. The CDR3 is 14 residues long. V lost 3 bases to trimming and J lost 2 bases, with 9 bases between them. CDR3 amino acids: CASSWMDTGNTIYF. The CDR3 bases are TGTGCCAGCAGCTGGATGGACACTGGAAACACCATATATTTT.

Only one count was recorded for this clone. V gene TRBV7-9 combines with J gene TRBJ1-3; perhaps TRBD1 as D (6 bases). Trimming cost V 5 bases and J 0 bases, with 8 bases left between them. This CDR3 region has 14 residues. Germline V gives CDR1 SEHNR, CDR2 FQNEAQ (reference sequence). The CDR3 region is CASSPTGSGNTIYF. The CDR3 DNA reads TGTGCCAGCAGCCCGACAGGCTCTGGAAACACCATATATTTT.

This clone was seen once. This chain uses TRBV11-2 with TRBJ2-3; D perhaps matches TRBD2 (5 bases). Trimming left V 1 base short and J 9 bases short, with 17 bases between. CDR3 size: 15 residues. CDR1 and CDR2 from the germline V gene are SGHAT and FQNNGV. This chain's CDR3 is CASSLGTPSRETQYF. CDR3 coding DNA: TGTGCCAGCAGCTTAGGAACCCCAAGTCGGGAAACGCAGTATTTT.

The genes are TRBV5-5 and TRBJ2-3; TRBD2 matches 11 bases. V shed 1 base, J shed 1 base, and the junction held 5 bases outside the gene matches. The CDR3 is made up of 17 amino acids. CDR1 is SGHKS, CDR2 YYEKEE, per germline (reference sequence). The CDR3 DNA is TGTGCCAGCAGCTTGTCCCAACTAGCGGGAGGCACAGATACGCAGTATTTT. It specifies CASSLSQLAGGTDTQYF.

The chain carries TRBV6-5 and TRBJ1-1; D perhaps matches TRBD1 (6 bases). Germline-derived CDR1 and CDR2 are MNHEY and SVGAGI. The CDR3 has 15 amino acids. V was cut by 0 bases and J by 3 bases, with 11 bases left in between. The CDR3 loop is CASSYSRGAHTEAFF. CDR3 in DNA: TGTGCCAGCAGTTACTCTCGGGGGGCTCACACTGAAGCTTTCTTT.

The rearrangement uses TRBV9 and TRBJ1-2; 8 nucleotides align to TRBD1. The CDR3 spans 17 residues. V lost 3 bases and J lost 0; bases outside the gene matches: 10. Germline CDR1 SGDLS, CDR2 YYNGEE. The CDR3: CASSAIGTGLTNYGYTF. The CDR3 coding sequence is TGTGCCAGCAGCGCTATCGGGACAGGTTTAACTAACTATGGCTACACCTTC. Combining the CDR3 with reference TRBV9 and TRBJ1-2 gives the whole variable domain DSGVTQTPKHLITATGQRVTLRCSPRSGDLSVYWYQQSLDQGLQFLIQYYNGEERAKGNILERFSAQQFPDLHSELNLSSLELGDSALYFCASSAIGTGLTNYGYTFGSGTRLTVV.